A selection of T cell receptor beta chains follows, all from one sample in a study of beta chain features in type 1 diabetes. Method: immunoSEQ multiplex PCR; TCRdb's copy keeps in-frame clones and lacks some. The data show about 410,000 clones, with approximately 15% seen just once and approximately 0.035% held by the top ten. The sequencing input was naive CD4+ T cells from blood. The receptors stem from a man aged 25 to 45 in good health. The CDR3 runs from the conserved cysteine through the conserved F or W. The D gene is left open where the match is weak. Size is stated for part of the rows, as once, few or many counts, or as a class when the clone is expanded.

clone_size j_call v_call d_call cdr3_nt cdr3_aa
few TRBJ2-7 TRBV7-2 . TGTGCCAGCAGCTATCTATACGAGCAGTACTTC CASSYLYEQYF
few TRBJ2-5 TRBV9 . TGTGCCAGCAGCGGACGCCTGGGGGTGAAGACCCAGTACTTC CASSGRLGVKTQYF
. TRBJ2-3 TRBV4-1 TRBD1 TGCGCCAGCAGCCCGTTTAGGACAGGGGTTACAGATACGCAGTATTTT CASSPFRTGVTDTQYF
. TRBJ2-5 TRBV18 . TGTGCCAGCTCATCGGGACTCCAAGAGACCCAGTACTTC CASSSGLQETQYF
. TRBJ2-1 TRBV7-3 . TGTGCCAGCAGCTTATTCGGGGATTCCTACAATGAGCAGTTCTTC CASSLFGDSYNEQFF
. TRBJ2-6 TRBV7-9 . TGTGCCAGCAGCACGAATTGGGGAACTGGGGCCAACGTCCTGACTTTC CASSTNWGTGANVLTF
. TRBJ2-3 TRBV5-1 . TGCGCCAGCAGCCAATCGGGTGGCGATAACGCGGATACGCAGTATTTT CASSQSGGDNADTQYF
few TRBJ2-1 TRBV28 . TGTGCCAGCAGTTCCATAGACACGGCGCCAAAGCAGTTCTTC CASSSIDTAPKQFF
few TRBJ2-1 TRBV4-2 TRBD2 TGTGCCAGCAGCCAGGCTGGCGGGAGTTACAATGAGCAGTTCTTC CASSQAGGSYNEQFF
few TRBJ2-2 TRBV4-3 . TGCGCCAGCAGCCAAGTCCAGGGGTCAGATCCCACCGGGGAGCTGTTTTTT CASSQVQGSDPTGELFF
few TRBJ2-7 TRBV18 . TGTGCCAGCTCACGACTGGGTGACGAGCAGTACTTC CASSRLGDEQYF
. TRBJ2-3 TRBV29-1 . TGCAGCGTTGAAGTCGCGGGGGCCACAGATACGCAGTATTTT CSVEVAGATDTQYF
. TRBJ2-3 TRBV7-2 . TGTGCCAGCAGCTTAGACGGATTCGGACAGATTAACACAGATACGCAGTATTTT CASSLDGFGQINTDTQYF
. TRBJ2-1 TRBV11-2 TRBD2 TGTGCCAGCAGCTTAGGACTAGCCCACCAGGAGTTCTTC CASSLGLAHQEFF
. TRBJ2-1 TRBV7-2 TRBD2 TGTGCCAGCAGCTCTAGCGGGGGGGCCTACAATGAGCAGTTCTTC CASSSSGGAYNEQFF
. TRBJ1-1 TRBV15 . TGTGCCACCAGCACACGGACGAGCCTCAACACTGAAGCTTTCTTT CATSTRTSLNTEAFF
. TRBJ1-1 TRBV7-2 . TGTGCCAGCAGCTTAGTGAGGGACACTGAAGCTTTCTTT CASSLVRDTEAFF
. TRBJ1-1 TRBV6-5 . TGTGCCAGCAGTTACGGAATCCTGGGACACGGCACTGAAGCTTTCTTT CASSYGILGHGTEAFF
few TRBJ2-3 TRBV30 TRBD2 TGTGCCTGGAGTATAGCGGGAGGGAATACGCAGTATTTT CAWSIAGGNTQYF
few TRBJ2-7 TRBV13 . TGTGCCAGCAGCTCCACCGGGCCCCCCTACGAGCAGTACTTC CASSSTGPPYEQYF
few TRBJ1-2 TRBV5-1 TRBD1 TGCGCCAGCAGCCCCCAGGGGGCGTTTGGTGGCTACACCTTC CASSPQGAFGGYTF
. TRBJ2-5 TRBV10-3 . TGTGCCACCAGCGGGTCTCAAGAGACCCAGTACTTC CATSGSQETQYF
many TRBJ2-3 TRBV7-3 TRBD1 TGTGCCAGCAGCGCGACAGGGAAAACGCAGTATTTT CASSATGKTQYF
. TRBJ1-2 TRBV7-6 . TGTGCCAGCAGCTTAGAGACGGGTTACGGCTACACCTTC CASSLETGYGYTF
. TRBJ2-5 TRBV7-2 TRBD1 TGTGCCAGCAGCTTAGGCAGGGGGCCTCAAGAGACCCAGTACTTC CASSLGRGPQETQYF
. TRBJ1-1 TRBV30 . TGTGCCTGGAGTGTACGTAAGATTTCTGAAGCTTTCTTT CAWSVRKISEAFF
. TRBJ2-5 TRBV30 . TGTGCCTGGAGTGTACGGTTTTTAGGAAGCGGAGAGACCCAGTACTTC CAWSVRFLGSGETQYF
. TRBJ1-4 TRBV30 TRBD1 TGTGCCTGGTCGATGACAGGGGGTATTGAAAAACTGTTTTTT CAWSMTGGIEKLFF
many TRBJ2-3 TRBV10-3 . TGTGCCATCAGTGAGGCGCTCTTCACAGATACGCAGTATTTT CAISEALFTDTQYF
few TRBJ2-1 TRBV5-1 TRBD2 TGCGCCAGCAGCTACCGGCTAGCGGGAAGGAACAATGAGCAGTTCTTC CASSYRLAGRNNEQFF
. TRBJ2-4 TRBV30 . TGTGCCTGGAGGGGGGGTTACATTCAGTACTTC CAWRGGYIQYF
. TRBJ1-2 TRBV7-9 . TGTGCCAGCAGCTTACCACTAATCGCCCCGGGACCGAATGATGGCTACACCTTC CASSLPLIAPGPNDGYTF
. TRBJ1-1 TRBV6-1 . TGTGCCAGCAGTGAAAAGTTAAACACTGAAGCTTTCTTT CASSEKLNTEAFF
. TRBJ1-4 TRBV19 . TGTGCCAGTAGTCCGAGGGAAAAACTGTTTTTT CASSPREKLFF
few TRBJ2-2 TRBV25-1 . TGTGCCAGCACAGGGGGGACCGGGGAGCTGTTTTTT CASTGGTGELFF
. TRBJ2-2 TRBV6-5 TRBD2 TGTGCCAGCAGTTCGACTAGCGCGAACACCGGGGAGCTGTTTTTT CASSSTSANTGELFF
. TRBJ2-3 TRBV13 TRBD2 TGTGCCAGCAGCTCCACCCACCGGCTAGCGGGGGGAGCCACAGATACGCAGTATTTT CASSSTHRLAGGATDTQYF
. TRBJ2-5 TRBV15 TRBD1 TGTGCCACCAGCAGGGAAGGGACAGGCTTTCGCAGGGAGACCCAGTACTTC CATSREGTGFRRETQYF
. TRBJ2-4 TRBV5-1 . TGCGCCAGCAGCCCTCTACCGGGCCAGTCGGGCATTCAGTACTTC CASSPLPGQSGIQYF
. TRBJ2-6 TRBV7-9 . TGTGCCAGCACCCCCTTCCCGAGGGTTAGAGGGGCCAACGTCCTGACTTTC CASTPFPRVRGANVLTF
few TRBJ2-3 TRBV7-9 TRBD2 TGTGCCAGCAGCCTGCTACTAGCGGGAGCGGCAGATACGCAGTATTTT CASSLLLAGAADTQYF
few TRBJ2-3 TRBV4-3 TRBD2 TGCGCCAGCAGCCAAGGGACTAGCGGGGGGTTTAATACGCAGTATTTT CASSQGTSGGFNTQYF
. TRBJ2-7 TRBV5-1 TRBD2 TGCGCCAGCAGCCCCTACCGGACTAGCGGACAAAACTCCTACGAGCAGTACTTC CASSPYRTSGQNSYEQYF
. TRBJ2-4 TRBV5-1 . TGCGCCAGCAGCTTGAGCAGAGGGACCGCCAAAAACATTCAGTACTTC CASSLSRGTAKNIQYF
. TRBJ2-1 TRBV7-9 . TGTGCCAGCAGAAAGGACAGTTTTGATGAGCAGTTCTTC CASRKDSFDEQFF
few TRBJ2-1 TRBV5-4 . TGTGCCAGCAGCCAACCTGCGGTTCAGTACAATGAGCAGTTCTTC CASSQPAVQYNEQFF
many TRBJ2-3 TRBV30 TRBD2 TGTGCCTGGGAGAAAAGCGGGAGGGGCACAGATACGCAGTATTTT CAWEKSGRGTDTQYF
. TRBJ2-3 TRBV6-5 . TGTGCCAGCCGTAGAGGGGATACGCAGTATTTT CASRRGDTQYF